The present T cell receptor beta chain was sequenced within a study of cytomegalovirus exposure and HLA in healthy donors. PCR used 60 Vbeta primers and 13 Jbeta primers. Assay: immunoSEQ multiplex PCR; the TCRdb copy retains only in-frame clones and omits some. The sample has almost 200,000 clones; 70% to 85% are singletons. V lost 5 bases and J 4 bases, leaving 9 bases between the germline ends. CDR1 is SGHNT, CDR2 YENEEA, per germline. This CDR3 contains 12 residues. The chain joins TRBV11-3 to TRBJ2-7, with a tentative D call TRBD1 (5 bases). Sequencing was performed on PBMCs. This TCR derives from a woman in her twenties or thirties in good health and CMV-seropositive. Written as DNA, the CDR3 is TGTGCCAGCAGCGCTAGGGGTTACGAGCAGTACTTC. Encoded protein: CASSARGYEQYF.